One sample yielded the 30 T cell receptor beta chains listed below, sequenced in a study of cytomegalovirus exposure and HLA in healthy donors. Use of 60 Vbeta and 13 Jbeta primers characterized the PCR. The data were produced by immunoSEQ multiplex PCR, yet TCRdb's version contains in-frame clones alone and is incomplete. The data show 150,000 to 200,000 clones, 70% to 80% seen once. Sequencing was performed on PBMCs. The receptors shown here come from a man younger than 35 in good health and CMV-seropositive.

V usage is TRBV6-1 and J usage is TRBJ1-2; 7 bases are a match to TRBD1. V lost 0 bases and J lost 6; bases outside the gene matches: 16. Per the germline V gene, CDR1 is MNHNS and CDR2 is SASEGT. CDR3 length equals 18 residues. The CDR3, as DNA: TGTGCCAGCAGTGAAGCGAGGAGAGGGGGCCTGCGACTAAATGGCTACACCTTC. It codes for CASSEARRGGLRLNGYTF.

Remarks on this clone: At one boundary the junction diverges from the germline segment, which might be a read error. V and J are TRBV27 and TRBJ2-2; D may be TRBD2 (5 bases). The CDR3 covers 15 residues. CDR1 is MNHEY, CDR2 SMNVEV, per germline (reference sequence). CDR3 sequence: CAGSWRGGGTGELFF. The DNA for the CDR3 is TGTGCCGGCAGTTGGCGTGGAGGAGGCACCGGGGAGCTGTTTTTT.

The V call is TRBV29-1, the J call TRBJ2-7, with a tentative D call TRBD2 (6 bases). Deletions cut 7 bases from V and 2 bases from J, with 12 bases between. This CDR3 comprises 12 residues. The V gene's germline CDR1 is SQVTM and CDR2 ANQGSEA. The CDR3 here is CSARDSTYEQYF. The CDR3 DNA sequence: TGCAGCGCGCGGGACTCGACCTACGAGCAGTACTTC.

The chain is built from TRBV27 and TRBJ1-1; possibly TRBD1 for D (5 bases). The CDR3 extends over 13 amino acids. Looked up from germline, CDR1 is MNHEY and CDR2 is SMNVEV (reference sequence). V lost 7 bases to trimming and J lost 5 bases, with 14 bases between them. The CDR3 region is CASTAQGRTEAFF. In DNA form, the CDR3 reads TGTGCCAGCACCGCCCAGGGAAGGACTGAAGCTTTCTTT.

This clone was counted only a few times. The V call is TRBV25-1, the J call TRBJ1-1; tentative D call: TRBD1 (5 bases). The V end lost 10 bases, the J end lost 3 bases, and 21 bases lay between the germline ends. Germline loops: CDR1 MGHDK, CDR2 SYGVNS. The CDR3 covers 15 residues. This chain's CDR3 is CATTIDSVRHTEAFF. The DNA of the CDR3 is TGTGCCACCACCATTGACAGCGTCCGCCACACTGAAGCTTTCTTT.

The chain has TRBV7-6 and TRBJ2-1; no reliable D call. There are 17 residues in the CDR3. V lost 1 base, J lost 0 bases, and 13 bases lay in between. Germline-derived CDR1 and CDR2 are SGHVS and FNYEAQ. The CDR3: CASSLVVAESSYNEQFF. DNA of the CDR3: TGTGCCAGCAGCTTAGTCGTGGCGGAGAGCTCCTACAATGAGCAGTTCTTC.

The rearrangement links TRBV6-1 to TRBJ2-5; 8 bases fit TRBD2. There are 14 residues in the CDR3. Germline CDR1 is MNHNS and CDR2 is SASEGT. The V gene end was trimmed by 1 base and the J gene end by 5 bases; junction bases not matched to a gene: 3. CDR3 protein: CASSEVSGGETQYF. The CDR3 region has the DNA TGTGCCAGCAGTGAAGTTTCGGGAGGGGAGACCCAGTACTTC.

The chain is built from TRBV4-1 and TRBJ1-2; 10 bases are a match to TRBD1. Germline assignment: CDR1 MGHRA and CDR2 YSYEKL. V dropped 6 bases and J dropped 7; count of bases not matched to a gene: 11. The CDR3 totals 15 residues. The CDR3 bases are TGCGCCAGCAGAAAGCCGGGGGACAGGGGTAGTGGCTACACCTTC. Its translation is CASRKPGDRGSGYTF.

This CDR3 reads CASSYYREHGYTF. CDR3 bases: TGTGCCAGCAGTTACTACAGGGAACATGGCTACACCTTC. V and J are TRBV6-5 and TRBJ1-2, with D perhaps TRBD1 (6 bases). Trimming cost V 1 base and J 6 bases, with 9 bases left between them. CDR1 MNHEY and CDR2 SVGAGI come from the germline V gene. This CDR3 region has 13 residues.

The chain recombines TRBV6-5 with TRBJ2-1, with 7 nucleotides matching TRBD2. This CDR3 has 12 amino acids. V trimming: 5 bases; J trimming: 14 bases; junction bases outside the gene matches: 9. The germline V gene encodes CDR1 MNHEY and CDR2 SVGAGI. The DNA for the CDR3 is TGTGCCAGCAGTCTCCAGAGCGGGAATGAGTTCTTC. Translating gives CASSLQSGNEFF.

J is TRBJ2-2 and V is TRBV7-9; TRBD1 is a possible D gene (5 bases). CDR3 size: 16 residues. V was trimmed by 4 bases and J by 0 bases, leaving 12 bases between them. Germline CDR1 SEHNR, CDR2 FQNEAQ (reference sequence). CDR3 region: CASSSGPNSNTGELFF. CDR3 bases: TGTGCCAGCAGCTCAGGGCCTAATTCGAACACCGGGGAGCTGTTTTTT.

V is TRBV28 and J is TRBJ2-4; 7 nucleotides align to TRBD1. Germline values: CDR1 MDHEN, CDR2 SYDVKM. Trimming took 5 bases from V and 7 from J; bases not matched to a gene: 14. The CDR3 spans 16 residues. For the CDR3, the DNA is TGTGCCAGCAGTATCACAGGGGCTGGAGAAGGGAACATTCAGTACTTC. Protein product: CASSITGAGEGNIQYF. The full variable domain, in which reference TRBV28 and TRBJ2-4 provide the parts outside the CDR3, is DVKVTQSSRYLVKRTGEKVFLECVQDMDHENMFWYRQDPGLGLRLIYFSYDVKMKEKGDIPEGYSVSREKKERFSLILESASTNQTSMYLCASSITGAGEGNIQYFGAGTRLSVL.

V gene TRBV5-4 combines with J gene TRBJ2-3; 9 positions agree with TRBD1. The CDR3 has 15 residues. Germline V gene data show CDR1 as SGHNT and CDR2 as YYREEE (reference sequence). Trimming cost V 4 bases and J 1 base; bases outside gene matches: 4. CDR3 amino acids: CASSVQGAGTDTQYF. As DNA, the CDR3 is TGTGCCAGCAGCGTACAGGGGGCTGGCACAGATACGCAGTATTTT.

The rearrangement uses TRBV7-9 and TRBJ1-2; TRBD1 is a possible D gene (5 bases). CDR3 length: 15 amino acids. Trimming took 1 base from V and 6 from J, leaving 15 bases between them. Germline values: CDR1 SEHNR, CDR2 FQNEAQ (reference sequence). CDR3 nucleotides: TGTGCCAGCAGCTTAGATCCAGGGTCGGCGAATGGCTACACCTTC. Translated: CASSLDPGSANGYTF.

This clone appeared a few times. The rearrangement joins TRBV19 to TRBJ1-5; D possibly corresponds to TRBD1 (6 bases). This CDR3 has 17 residues. The ends were cut back, 8 bases at V and 2 bases at J, with 22 bases in the middle. CDR1 is LNHDA, CDR2 SQIVND, per germline (reference sequence). The CDR3 nucleotides are TGTGCCAGTGAATCCGGGATTGGGACATATGGCAATCAGCCCCAGCATTTT. Amino acids: CASESGIGTYGNQPQHF.

On this clone itself: Because it lacks the conserved phenylalanine or tryptophan at the end, this CDR3 is likely a read error. The genes are TRBV6-1 and TRBJ1-6; TRBD1 is a possible D gene (6 bases). The CDR3 has 16 amino acids. CDR1 and CDR2 from the germline V gene are MNHNS and SASEGT. Trimming took 4 bases from V and 7 from J, leaving 17 bases between them. The CDR3: CASSVLQWGRNSPLHL. DNA for the CDR3: TGTGCCAGCAGTGTCCTACAATGGGGGCGGAATTCACCCCTCCACCTT.

The V and J genes are TRBV18 and TRBJ2-1, with 7 bases identical to TRBD1. Per germline, CDR1 KGHSH and CDR2 LQKENI. This CDR3 is 15 amino acids long. The ends lost 4 bases at V and 0 bases at J; junction bases unmatched: 3. The CDR3 protein is CASSLTGVSYNEQFF. Written as DNA, the CDR3 is TGTGCCAGCTCACTTACAGGGGTCTCCTACAATGAGCAGTTCTTC.

The chain has TRBV27 and TRBJ1-4; D might be TRBD1 (6 bases). V gave up 5 bases and J gave up 5 bases, with 15 bases separating them. The CDR3 is 15 residues long. Germline values: CDR1 MNHEY, CDR2 SMNVEV (reference sequence). Here the CDR3 reads CASSLGQSLNEKLFF. CDR3 bases: TGTGCCAGCAGTCTCGGACAGAGCCTAAATGAAAAACTGTTTTTT.

In nucleotides, the CDR3 is TGTGCCAGCAGTTTCTCTATCGGGAACACTGAAGCTTTCTTT. It specifies CASSFSIGNTEAFF. The chain joins TRBV28 to TRBJ1-1; D call uncertain. This CDR3 region has 14 residues. Germline V gene sequence: CDR1 MDHEN, CDR2 SYDVKM. V was trimmed by 3 bases and J by 1 base, leaving 9 bases between them. The variable domain in full, completed from reference TRBV28 and TRBJ1-1, reads DVKVTQSSRYLVKRTGEKVFLECVQDMDHENMFWYRQDPGLGLRLIYFSYDVKMKEKGDIPEGYSVSREKKERFSLILESASTNQTSMYLCASSFSIGNTEAFFGQGTRLTVV.

In this sample, this clone turned up a few times. The V call is TRBV19, the J call TRBJ2-2; a weak D match, TRBD2 (6 bases). V was clipped by 6 bases and J by 4 bases, with 12 bases between them. The CDR3 length is 14 residues. Germline V gives CDR1 LNHDA, CDR2 SQIVND (reference sequence). The CDR3 is CASRFGSSTGELFF. In DNA form, the CDR3 reads TGTGCCAGTAGATTCGGGAGTAGCACCGGGGAGCTGTTTTTT.

V and J are TRBV5-6 and TRBJ2-6; TRBD2 is a possible D gene (5 bases). Trimming removed 0 bases from V and 0 bases from J, with 7 bases in between. The germline gives CDR1 SGHDT, CDR2 YYEEEE. This CDR3 comprises 16 residues. CDR3: CASSLEGSSGANVLTF. CDR3 in DNA: TGTGCCAGCAGCTTGGAAGGGAGCTCTGGGGCCAACGTCCTGACTTTC.

The J gene is TRBJ1-3, the V gene TRBV5-6, with D possibly being TRBD1 (5 bases). CDR1 SGHDT and CDR2 YYEEEE come from the germline V gene. The CDR3 has 18 amino acids. The germline V and J ends were trimmed by 3 bases and 2 bases, with 21 bases remaining between them. CDR3 nucleotide sequence: TGTGCCAGCAGCTCCCGGGCCCTGACAGCTCCTCCTGGAAACACCATATATTTT. It yields the protein CASSSRALTAPPGNTIYF.

The rearrangement joins TRBV28 to TRBJ2-5, with TRBD1 as a possible D gene (6 bases). The CDR3 length is 17 residues. With 4 bases removed from V and 1 base from J, the gap between germline ends came to 19 bases. The germline V gene encodes CDR1 MDHEN and CDR2 SYDVKM. The CDR3 loop reads CASSSGDVPTPQETQYF. The CDR3 DNA follows: TGTGCCAGCAGTTCAGGGGACGTCCCAACCCCCCAAGAGACCCAGTACTTC.

This chain connects TRBV27 to TRBJ1-1; D is uncertain. V lost 3 bases to trimming and J lost 2 bases, with 10 bases between them. The CDR3 has 14 residues. Germline V gene sequence: CDR1 MNHEY, CDR2 SMNVEV (reference sequence). DNA of the CDR3: TGTGCCAGCAGTTTCCGGAGGGCCAACACTGAAGCTTTCTTT. Residues: CASSFRRANTEAFF.

In this sample, this clone turned up once. The chain is built from TRBV28 and TRBJ1-2, with 10 bases fitting TRBD1. V was pared by 2 bases and J by 4 bases, with 7 bases of the junction left unmatched. CDR1 MDHEN and CDR2 SYDVKM come from the germline V gene. CDR3 length equals 16 residues. CDR3 coding DNA: TGTGCCAGCAGTTTACGTGACAGGGGGCGTATCTATGGCTACACCTTC. Translated: CASSLRDRGRIYGYTF.

The rearrangement uses TRBV11-2 and TRBJ1-2; D not certain. V lost 4 bases to trimming and J lost 3 bases, with 12 bases between them. Germline loops: CDR1 SGHAT, CDR2 FQNNGV. The CDR3 is 14 amino acids. Here the CDR3 DNA reads TGTGCCAGCAGCTCAGGTCCAACCCACTATGGCTACACCTTC. It codes for CASSSGPTHYGYTF.

This clone has a handful of counts. The chain has TRBV6-1 and TRBJ1-3; D is perhaps TRBD1 (5 bases). The CDR3 has 16 amino acids. Germline assignment: CDR1 MNHNS and CDR2 SASEGT. Trimming cost V 4 bases and J 0 bases, with 13 bases left between them. DNA for the CDR3: TGTGCCAGCAGTGTGGGCAGGGTCGGCTCTGGAAACACCATATATTTT. This gives the protein CASSVGRVGSGNTIYF.

The rearrangement links TRBV30 to TRBJ1-6; perhaps TRBD1 as D (6 bases). Between the trimmed V and J ends, which lost 0 bases and 7 bases, there was a span of 13 bases. Germline CDR1 is GTSNPN and CDR2 is SVGIG (reference sequence). The CDR3 covers 15 residues. CDR3 loop: CAWSVLRGGNSPLHF. DNA for the CDR3: TGTGCCTGGAGTGTACTTCGGGGGGGCAATTCACCCCTCCACTTT.

A single count supports this clone. The V and J genes are TRBV4-1 and TRBJ2-1, with D possibly TRBD2 on 5 matching bases. Germline CDR1 is MGHRA and CDR2 is YSYEKL. The CDR3 runs to 15 residues. Trimming cost V 5 bases and J 2 bases, with 13 bases left between them. The CDR3 region has the DNA TGCGCCAGCAGCGAGGGCCCAGGTCCCTACAATGAGCAGTTCTTC. This encodes CASSEGPGPYNEQFF.

The chain has TRBV10-2 and TRBJ2-7; no reliable D call. Per the germline V gene, CDR1 is WSHSY and CDR2 is SAAADI. The CDR3 has 11 amino acids. Deletions cut 4 bases from V and 3 bases from J, with 4 bases between. CDR3 nucleotides: TGCGCCAGCAGTGTAAACTACGAGCAGTACTTC. As protein: CASSVNYEQYF.